A single sample is the source of the 15 T cell receptor beta chains below, sequenced in a study of cytomegalovirus exposure and HLA in healthy donors. PCR was performed using 60 Vbeta and 13 Jbeta primers. Data came from immunoSEQ multiplex PCR; TCRdb stores just in-frame clones and leaves some out. In the table there are approximately 160,000 clones, more than 65% of which are singletons. Specimen: PBMCs. All receptors derive from a man in his late teens or twenties in good health and CMV-seropositive.

J is TRBJ2-2 and V is TRBV7-8; TRBD1 matches 8 bases. CDR1 SGHVS and CDR2 FQNEAQ come from the germline V gene. V dropped 2 bases and J dropped 6; count of bases not matched to a gene: 11. The length of the CDR3 is 17 residues. The CDR3: CASSLTIRRGRAGELFF. The CDR3 DNA reads TGTGCCAGCAGCTTAACTATCCGCAGGGGGCGAGCCGGGGAGCTGTTTTTT.

This clone was seen a handful of times. V gene TRBV4-1 combines with J gene TRBJ1-1, with a weak D call TRBD1 (5 bases). This CDR3 region has 13 residues. Germline CDR1 MGHRA, CDR2 YSYEKL. Trimming took off 1 base at V and 4 bases at J, with 7 bases between the two ends. CDR3 in DNA: TGCGCCAGCAGCCAAGGACAGTTCACTGAAGCTTTCTTT. It codes for CASSQGQFTEAFF.

This chain joins TRBV29-1 and TRBJ2-1; perhaps TRBD1 as D (6 bases). Trimming took 7 bases from V and 8 from J, leaving 15 bases between them. The germline CDR1 and CDR2 sequences are SQVTM and ANQGSEA. This CDR3 has 12 amino acids. DNA of the CDR3: TGCAGCGCTACAGGGAGATCAGATGAGCAGTTCTTC. Residues: CSATGRSDEQFF.

This clone has a handful of counts. This chain links TRBV5-8 with TRBJ2-7; 7 bases match TRBD2. The CDR3 has 17 amino acids. The junction had 16 bases not matched to a gene; V was cut back by 3 bases and J by 4 bases. Germline V gene sequence: CDR1 SGHTS, CDR2 YDEGEE. CDR3 residues: CASSSGGLQGGAYEQYF. The DNA of the CDR3 is TGTGCCAGCAGCTCGGGGGGACTCCAGGGAGGTGCGTACGAGCAGTACTTC.

This clone was seen only once. The chain couples TRBV7-2 to TRBJ2-3, with a weak D call TRBD1 (6 bases). Trimming took off 1 base at V and 6 bases at J, with 14 bases between the two ends. The CDR3 sequence is 15 residues long. CDR1 and CDR2 (germline): SGHTA, FQGNSA. CDR3 residues: CASSLVQGPGDTQYF. CDR3 coding DNA: TGTGCCAGCAGCTTAGTGCAGGGGCCGGGTGATACGCAGTATTTT.

The chain joins TRBV19 to TRBJ2-3, with TRBD2 matching over 12 bases. Trimming took 8 bases from V and 3 from J; bases not matched to a gene: 6. CDR3 length: 15 residues. Looked up from germline, CDR1 is LNHDA and CDR2 is SQIVND (reference sequence). CDR3 nucleotide sequence: TGTGCCAGTTCAGAAACTAGCGGGAGGACAGATACGCAGTATTTT. Amino acid sequence: CASSETSGRTDTQYF.

This clone was observed once. The V gene is TRBV6-5, the J gene TRBJ2-7, with 10 bases identical to TRBD1. J lost 2 bases, V lost 7 bases, and 2 bases had no gene match. The V gene's germline CDR1 is MNHEY and CDR2 SVGAGI. The CDR3 is 13 residues long. For the CDR3, the DNA is TGTGCCAGCATGGGGACAGGGGCCTACGAGCAGTACTTC. It codes for CASMGTGAYEQYF.

This clone was found once. The chain carries TRBV4-3 and TRBJ1-1, with D possibly being TRBD1 (6 bases). The germline V and J ends were trimmed by 1 base and 0 bases, with 12 bases remaining between them. Germline-derived CDR1 and CDR2 are LGHNA and YSLEER. The length of the CDR3 is 16 residues. The CDR3 nucleotides are TGCGCCAGCAGCCAAGGAACTGGACAGCTGAACACTGAAGCTTTCTTT. Its protein product is CASSQGTGQLNTEAFF.

The chain links TRBV5-4 to TRBJ2-1, with D unresolved. The ends were cut back, 0 bases at V and 13 bases at J, with 20 bases in the middle. This CDR3 comprises 15 residues. Germline V gene data show CDR1 as SGHNT and CDR2 as YYREEE (reference sequence). The CDR3 protein is CASSLDRSATEHQFF. CDR3 sequence (DNA): TGTGCCAGCAGCTTGGATCGCAGCGCTACTGAGCATCAGTTCTTC.

The gene calls are TRBV7-8 and TRBJ2-2, with 8 bases that match TRBD1. CDR1 is SGHVS, CDR2 FQNEAQ, per germline. V gave up 3 bases and J gave up 3 bases; unmatched junction bases: 3. The CDR3 runs to 15 residues. CDR3 sequence: CASSLTGDHTGELFF. CDR3 bases: TGTGCCAGCAGCTTGACAGGGGACCACACCGGGGAGCTGTTTTTT.

This rearrangement joins TRBV13 to TRBJ2-3; TRBD2 is a possible D gene (5 bases). CDR1 is PRHDT and CDR2 is FYEKMQ in the germline V gene (reference sequence). This CDR3 is built from 17 residues. Between the trimmed V and J ends, which lost 5 bases and 3 bases, there was a span of 21 bases. The CDR3 nucleotides read TGTGCCAGCAGCCCACGATTACTAGGTGGAAATACAGATACGCAGTATTTT. Translation: CASSPRLLGGNTDTQYF. Using reference TRBV13 and TRBJ2-3 for the parts outside the CDR3, the full variable domain is AAGVIQSPRHLIKEKRETATLKCYPIPRHDTVYWYQQGPGQDPQFLISFYEKMQSDKGSIPDRFSAQQFSDYHSELNMSSLELGDSALYFCASSPRLLGGNTDTQYFGPGTRLTVL.

This rearrangement joins TRBV4-1 to TRBJ1-1, with D possibly matching TRBD1 (6 bases). Germline CDR1 and CDR2: MGHRA and YSYEKL. V dropped 2 bases and J dropped 6 bases, with 13 bases sitting between them. The CDR3 extends over 14 amino acids. The CDR3 sequence is CASSQNRESPEAFF. The CDR3 DNA reads TGCGCCAGCAGCCAAAACAGGGAATCACCTGAAGCTTTCTTT.

The CDR3 nucleotides are TGTGCCAGCAGCGCCGCTAGCGGGAGTATGGATGAGCAGTTCTTC. Translating gives CASSAASGSMDEQFF. The chain uses TRBV7-2 and TRBJ2-1, with TRBD2 identical over 10 bases. Germline CDR1 SGHTA, CDR2 FQGNSA. The J segment lost 8 bases and the V segment lost 5 bases, leaving 9 bases of the junction unmatched. The CDR3 covers 15 residues. Combining the CDR3 with reference TRBV7-2 and TRBJ2-1 gives the whole variable domain GAGVSQSPSNKVTEKGKDVELRCDPISGHTALYWYRQSLGQGLEFLIYFQGNSAPDKSGLPSDRFSAERTGGSVSTLTIQRTQQEDSAVYLCASSAASGSMDEQFFGPGTRLTVL.

The chain recombines TRBV6-5 with TRBJ2-1, with TRBD1 matching over 7 bases. The CDR3 consists of 13 residues. The germline V gene encodes CDR1 MNHEY and CDR2 SVGAGI. The V gene end was trimmed by 7 bases and the J gene end by 4 bases; junction bases not matched to a gene: 4. CDR3 region: CASTTTGYNEQFF. DNA of the CDR3: TGTGCCAGCACCACGACAGGGTACAATGAGCAGTTCTTC.

The chain recombines TRBV7-9 with TRBJ2-3; TRBD1 is a possible D gene (5 bases). The CDR3 is 15 residues long. The V end lost 4 bases, the J end lost 3 bases, and 14 bases lay between the germline ends. Per germline, CDR1 SEHNR and CDR2 FQNEAQ (reference sequence). Here the CDR3 DNA reads TGTGCCAGCAGCTCGTGGGGCACTGGGACAGATACGCAGTATTTT. Residues: CASSSWGTGTDTQYF.